This TCR beta chain was identified during a study of cytomegalovirus exposure and HLA in healthy donors. Study-wide findings and caveats: The tendency of first-cohort TCR clusters to co-occur in the roughly 120 validation repertoires was the finding of a later analysis. In vitro assays verified that a few CMV-associated chains recognized CMV antigens specifically.

In regard to this clone: Antigen unknown.

V lost 6 bases, J lost 7 bases, and 13 bases lay in between. The CDR3 spans 14 residues. Germline-derived CDR1 and CDR2 are MNHNS and SASEGT. Method: immunoSEQ multiplex PCR; TCRdb's copy keeps in-frame clones and lacks some. The sample consists of 95,000 to 150,000 clones, 90% to 97% of them appearing once. Donors were drawn from the approximately 130-subject validation cohort, separate from the approximately 670-subject first cohort. This chain links TRBV6-1 with TRBJ2-6, with D perhaps TRBD2 (5 bases). The sequencing sample was made of PBMCs. This sequence was found in a man aged 18 to 30 in good health and CMV-seronegative. The CDR3, as DNA: TGTGCCAGCAGGGTCAGCGGAAGAGCCAACGTCCTGACTTTC. Amino acids: CASRVSGRANVLTF.